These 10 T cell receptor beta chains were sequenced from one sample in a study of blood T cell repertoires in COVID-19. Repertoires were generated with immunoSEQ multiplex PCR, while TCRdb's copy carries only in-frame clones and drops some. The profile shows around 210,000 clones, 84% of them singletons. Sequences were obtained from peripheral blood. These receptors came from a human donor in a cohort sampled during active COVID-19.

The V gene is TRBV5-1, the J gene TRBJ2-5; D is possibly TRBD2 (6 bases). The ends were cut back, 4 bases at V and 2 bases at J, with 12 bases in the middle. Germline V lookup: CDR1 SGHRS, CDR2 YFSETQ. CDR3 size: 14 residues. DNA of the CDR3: TGCGCCAGCAGCACCGGGGCGGGACAAGAGACCCAGTACTTC. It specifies CASSTGAGQETQYF.

The CDR3 nucleotides read TGTGCCAGCAGCTTAGGAGCCCAAGAGACCCAGTACTTC. It translates to CASSLGAQETQYF. This sequence joins TRBV11-2 and TRBJ2-5; D not certain. The germline CDR1 and CDR2 sequences are SGHAT and FQNNGV. The CDR3 is 13 residues long. Trimming took off 1 base at V and 1 base at J, with 4 bases between the two ends.

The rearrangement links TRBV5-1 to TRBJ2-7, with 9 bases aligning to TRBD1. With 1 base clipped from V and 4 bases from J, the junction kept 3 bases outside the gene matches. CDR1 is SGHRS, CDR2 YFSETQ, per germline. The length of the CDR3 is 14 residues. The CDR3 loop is CASSLTGGEYEQYF. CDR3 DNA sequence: TGCGCCAGCAGCTTGACAGGGGGCGAATACGAGCAGTACTTC.

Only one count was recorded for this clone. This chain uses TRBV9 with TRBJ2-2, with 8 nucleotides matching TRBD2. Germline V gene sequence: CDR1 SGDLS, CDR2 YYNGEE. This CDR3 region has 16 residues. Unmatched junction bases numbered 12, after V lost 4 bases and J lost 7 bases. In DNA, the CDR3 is TGTGCCAGCAGCAGTATGGGACTAGGGGGTAACGGGGAGCTGTTTTTT. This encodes CASSSMGLGGNGELFF.

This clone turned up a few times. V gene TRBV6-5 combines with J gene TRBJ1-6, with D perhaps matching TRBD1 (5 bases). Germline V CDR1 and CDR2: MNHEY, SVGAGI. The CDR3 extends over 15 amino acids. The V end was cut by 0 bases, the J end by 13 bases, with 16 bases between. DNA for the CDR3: TGTGCCAGCAGTTACTCGAGGCAGGGCTTCGGGCCCCTCCACTTT. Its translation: CASSYSRQGFGPLHF.

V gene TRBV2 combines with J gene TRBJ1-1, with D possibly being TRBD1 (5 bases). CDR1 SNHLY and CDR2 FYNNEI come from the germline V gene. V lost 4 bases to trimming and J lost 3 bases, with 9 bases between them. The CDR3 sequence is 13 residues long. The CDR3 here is CASSGRRDTEAFF. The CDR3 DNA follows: TGTGCCAGCAGTGGTCGCAGGGACACTGAAGCTTTCTTT. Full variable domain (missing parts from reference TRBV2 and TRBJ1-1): EPEVTQTPSHQVTQMGQEVILRCVPISNHLYFYWYRQILGQKVEFLVSFYNNEISEKSEIFDDQFSVERPDGSNFTLKIRSTKLEDSAMYFCASSGRRDTEAFFGQGTRLTVV.

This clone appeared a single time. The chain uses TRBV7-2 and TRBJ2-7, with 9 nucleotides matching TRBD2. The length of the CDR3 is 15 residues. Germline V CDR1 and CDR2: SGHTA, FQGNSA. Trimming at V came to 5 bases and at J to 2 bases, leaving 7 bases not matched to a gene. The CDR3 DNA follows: TGTGCCAGCAGCCTTGGACTAGCGAGGACCTACGAGCAGTACTTC. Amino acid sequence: CASSLGLARTYEQYF.

The CDR3 bases are TGTGCCAGCAGGACCTTAGCGGGAGGGTCTCATACCGGGGAGCTGTTTTTT. It translates to CASRTLAGGSHTGELFF. The chain has TRBV27 and TRBJ2-2; 11 bases line up with TRBD2. After removal of 6 bases from V and 5 bases from J, the junction contained 11 bases not matched to a gene. The CDR3 loop spans 17 amino acids. Germline values: CDR1 MNHEY, CDR2 SMNVEV (reference sequence).

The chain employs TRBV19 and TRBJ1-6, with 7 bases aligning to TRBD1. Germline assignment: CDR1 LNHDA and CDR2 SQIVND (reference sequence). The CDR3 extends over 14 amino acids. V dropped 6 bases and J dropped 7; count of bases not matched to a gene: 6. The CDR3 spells CASRSGGWNSPLHF. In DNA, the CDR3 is TGTGCCAGTAGGTCAGGGGGATGGAATTCACCCCTCCACTTT.

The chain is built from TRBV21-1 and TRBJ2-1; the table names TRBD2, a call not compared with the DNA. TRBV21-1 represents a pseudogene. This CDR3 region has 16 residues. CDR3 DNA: TGTGCCAGCAGCAAAGGGAGGAAGCGGGGCCTCATGGAGCAGTTCTTC. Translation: CASSKGRKRGLMEQFF.